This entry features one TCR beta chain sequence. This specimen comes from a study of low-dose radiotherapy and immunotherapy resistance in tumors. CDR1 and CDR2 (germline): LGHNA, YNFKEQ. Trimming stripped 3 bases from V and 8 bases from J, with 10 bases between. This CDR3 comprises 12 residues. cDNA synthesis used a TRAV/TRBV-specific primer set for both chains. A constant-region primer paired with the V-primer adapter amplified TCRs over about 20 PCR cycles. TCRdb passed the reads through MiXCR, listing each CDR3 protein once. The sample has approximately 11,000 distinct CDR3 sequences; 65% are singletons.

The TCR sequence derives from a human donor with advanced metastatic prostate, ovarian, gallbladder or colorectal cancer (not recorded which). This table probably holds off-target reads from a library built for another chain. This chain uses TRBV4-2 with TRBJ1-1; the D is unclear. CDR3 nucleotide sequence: TGTGCCAGCAGCCAGGACGGCAGGGAAGCTTTCTTT. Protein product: CASSQDGREAFF.